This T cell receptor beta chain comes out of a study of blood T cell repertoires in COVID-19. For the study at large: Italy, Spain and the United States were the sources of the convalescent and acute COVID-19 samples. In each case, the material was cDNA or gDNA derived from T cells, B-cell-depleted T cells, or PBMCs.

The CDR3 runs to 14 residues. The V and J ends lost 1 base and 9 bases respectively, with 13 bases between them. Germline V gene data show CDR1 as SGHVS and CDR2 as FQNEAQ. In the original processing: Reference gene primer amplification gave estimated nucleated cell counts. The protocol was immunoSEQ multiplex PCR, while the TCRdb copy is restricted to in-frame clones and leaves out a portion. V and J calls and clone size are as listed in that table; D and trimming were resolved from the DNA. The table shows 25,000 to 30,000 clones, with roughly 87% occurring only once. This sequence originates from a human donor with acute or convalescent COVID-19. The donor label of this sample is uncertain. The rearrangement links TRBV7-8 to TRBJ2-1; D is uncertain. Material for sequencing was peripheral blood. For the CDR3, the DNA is TGTGCCAGCAGCTTAGATGGCAGGTCGCCTGAGCAGTTCTTC. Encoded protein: CASSLDGRSPEQFF.